These 8 T cell receptor beta chains came from one sample sequenced in a study of beta chain features in type 1 diabetes. Findings and limits, study-wide: TCRB CDR3s from Type 1 diabetes patients were moderately but significantly shorter in all four CD4+ subsets.

Their target antigens are unknown. TCRB transcripts that were expressed got sequenced, as all of the isolated RNA had been reverse transcribed. This table comes from immunoSEQ multiplex PCR, and its TCRdb copy is limited to in-frame clones, with some not included. The sample holds roughly 730,000 clones, roughly 13% seen once. Sequenced sample: naive CD4+ T cells from blood. Every receptor here comes from a man between 18 and 35 years old with type 1 diabetes.

The gene calls are TRBV4-1 and TRBJ1-1; TRBD1 is a possible D gene (5 bases). The CDR3 is 15 amino acids. Germline CDR1 MGHRA, CDR2 YSYEKL. The V and J ends lost 3 bases and 0 bases respectively, with 11 bases between them. The CDR3 nucleotides read TGCGCCAGCAGCCATTCGGGGGGGATGAACACTGAAGCTTTCTTT. Its protein product is CASSHSGGMNTEAFF.

V usage is TRBV6-5 and J usage is TRBJ1-5; no firm D call. The ends were cut back, 3 bases at V and 3 bases at J, with 6 bases in the middle. The CDR3 consists of 13 residues. CDR1 MNHEY and CDR2 SVGAGI come from the germline V gene. The chain's CDR3 is CASSYGVNQPQHF. The CDR3 DNA reads TGTGCCAGCAGTTATGGAGTCAATCAGCCCCAGCATTTT.

This rearrangement joins TRBV5-4 to TRBJ2-3, with D possibly matching TRBD2 (5 bases). V was pared by 4 bases and J by 3 bases, with 12 bases between. Per germline, CDR1 SGHNT and CDR2 YYREEE (reference sequence). The CDR3 covers 14 residues. The CDR3 DNA reads TGTGCCAGCAGCCCCCCGCCGGGGACAGATACGCAGTATTTT. Encoded protein: CASSPPPGTDTQYF.

This clone has just a few counts. This sequence joins TRBV6-1 and TRBJ2-7; D is unresolved. Deletions cut 2 bases from V and 0 bases from J, with 8 bases between. Germline V gives CDR1 MNHNS, CDR2 SASEGT. CDR3 length equals 14 residues. Written as DNA, the CDR3 is TGTGCCAGCAGTGAACAGGCGATCTCCTACGAGCAGTACTTC. Residues: CASSEQAISYEQYF.

The chain employs TRBV2 and TRBJ1-5; D remains ambiguous. The CDR3 is 14 residues long. Germline CDR1 is SNHLY and CDR2 is FYNNEI. V was cut by 2 bases and J by 12 bases, with 17 bases left in between. The CDR3 region is CASSENQVVSSQHF. The DNA of the CDR3 is TGTGCCAGCAGTGAAAATCAAGTGGTTTCGAGCCAGCATTTT.

This clone was counted once. This rearrangement joins TRBV29-1 to TRBJ1-5; 8 nucleotides align to TRBD1. V was pared by 7 bases and J by 11 bases, with 13 bases of the junction left unmatched. Per the germline V gene, CDR1 is SQVTM and CDR2 is ANQGSEA. This CDR3 has 13 residues. CDR3 residues: CSAQGQGLSTQHF. The DNA for the CDR3 is TGCAGCGCTCAAGGACAGGGCCTATCAACCCAGCATTTT.

This clone was counted between two and nine times. This rearrangement joins TRBV30 to TRBJ2-1, with 7 bases fitting TRBD1. The germline V gene has CDR1 GTSNPN and CDR2 SVGIG (reference sequence). V lost 5 bases to trimming and J lost 14 bases; unmatched junction nucleotides: 6. The CDR3 has 10 amino acids. CDR3 loop: CAWGRDSEFF. The CDR3 nucleotides read TGTGCCTGGGGTAGGGACAGCGAGTTCTTC.

This clone was picked up a small number of times. The V gene is TRBV30, the J gene TRBJ1-5; D is undetermined. The CDR3 consists of 13 residues. Germline-derived CDR1 and CDR2 are GTSNPN and SVGIG (reference sequence). The V end was cut by 4 bases, the J end by 2 bases, with 9 bases between. As DNA, the CDR3 is TGTGCCTGGACAGAAGACCGCAATCAGCCCCAGCATTTT. Amino acid sequence: CAWTEDRNQPQHF.